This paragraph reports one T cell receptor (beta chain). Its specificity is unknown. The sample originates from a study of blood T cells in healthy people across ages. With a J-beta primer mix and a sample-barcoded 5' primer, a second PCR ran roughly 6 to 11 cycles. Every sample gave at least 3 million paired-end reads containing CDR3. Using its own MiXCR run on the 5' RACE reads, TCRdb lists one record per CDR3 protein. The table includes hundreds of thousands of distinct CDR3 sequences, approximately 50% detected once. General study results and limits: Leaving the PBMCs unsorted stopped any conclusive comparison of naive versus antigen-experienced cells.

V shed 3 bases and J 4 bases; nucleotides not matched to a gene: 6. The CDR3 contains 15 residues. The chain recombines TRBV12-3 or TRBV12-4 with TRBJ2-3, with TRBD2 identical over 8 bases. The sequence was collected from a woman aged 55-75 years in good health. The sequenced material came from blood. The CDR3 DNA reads TGTGCCAGCAGTTTGACGGGAGGGTTCGCAGATACGCAGTATTTT. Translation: CASSLTGGFADTQYF.